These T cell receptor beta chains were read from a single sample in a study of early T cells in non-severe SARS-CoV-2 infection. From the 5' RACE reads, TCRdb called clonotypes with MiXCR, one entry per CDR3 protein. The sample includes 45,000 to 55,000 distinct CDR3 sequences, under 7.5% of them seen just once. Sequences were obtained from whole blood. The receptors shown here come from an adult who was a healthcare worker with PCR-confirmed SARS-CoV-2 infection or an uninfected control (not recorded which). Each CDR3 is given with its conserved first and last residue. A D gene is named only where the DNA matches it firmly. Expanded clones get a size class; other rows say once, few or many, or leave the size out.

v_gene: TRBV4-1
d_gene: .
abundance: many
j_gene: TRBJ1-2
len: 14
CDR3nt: TGCGCCAGCAGTCAGCAGTACTCTAACTATGGCTACACCTTC
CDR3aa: CASSQQYSNYGYTF

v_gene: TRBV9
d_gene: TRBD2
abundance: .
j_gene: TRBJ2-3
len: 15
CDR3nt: TGTGCCAGCAGCGCTATCAGCGGGGGGCAGGATACGCAGTATTTT
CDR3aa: CASSAISGGQDTQYF

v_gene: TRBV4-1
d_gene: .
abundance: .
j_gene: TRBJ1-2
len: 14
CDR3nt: TGCGCCAGCAGCCAAGATCCAGGGTACTATGGCTACACCTTC
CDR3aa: CASSQDPGYYGYTF

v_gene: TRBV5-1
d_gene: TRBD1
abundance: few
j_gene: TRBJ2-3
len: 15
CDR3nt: TGCGCCAGCAGACTGGGACAGGGGAGCACAGATACGCAGTATTTT
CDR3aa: CASRLGQGSTDTQYF

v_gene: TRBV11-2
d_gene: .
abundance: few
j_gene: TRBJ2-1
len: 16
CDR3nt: TGTGCCAGCAGCTTGAGGCTTGTAGGTACGAACAATGAGCAGTTCTTC
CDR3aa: CASSLRLVGTNNEQFF

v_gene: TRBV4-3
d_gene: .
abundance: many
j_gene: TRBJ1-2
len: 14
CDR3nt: TGCGCCAGCAGCCAAGCGCAATTAAACTATGGCTACACCTTC
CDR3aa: CASSQAQLNYGYTF

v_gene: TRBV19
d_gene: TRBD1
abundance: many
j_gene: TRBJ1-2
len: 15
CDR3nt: TGTGCCAGTGTCTCCCGGGACAGGTTATTCTATGGCTACACCTTC
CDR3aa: CASVSRDRLFYGYTF

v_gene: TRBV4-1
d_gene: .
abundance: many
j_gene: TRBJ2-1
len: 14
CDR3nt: TGCGCCAGCAGCCACCCTCCCGGGACCCTACCGCAGTTCTTC
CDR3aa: CASSHPPGTLPQFF

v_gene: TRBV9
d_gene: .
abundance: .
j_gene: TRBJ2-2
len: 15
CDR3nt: TGTGCCAGCAGCGTAGGACCCGGCTACGGCGGGGAGCTGTTTTTT
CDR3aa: CASSVGPGYGGELFF

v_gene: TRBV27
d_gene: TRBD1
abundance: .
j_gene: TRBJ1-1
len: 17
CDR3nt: TGTGCCAGCAGTCTGCGGGCGGGACAGGGGCGACACACTGAAGCTTTCTTT
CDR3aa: CASSLRAGQGRHTEAFF

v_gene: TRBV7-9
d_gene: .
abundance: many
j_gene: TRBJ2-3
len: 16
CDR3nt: TGTGCCAGCAGCTCGCTGGTGGGGGGCAGCACAGATACGCAGTATTTT
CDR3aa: CASSSLVGGSTDTQYF